This note documents a single T cell receptor (beta chain) sequence. Repertoires were generated with immunoSEQ multiplex PCR, while TCRdb's copy carries only in-frame clones and drops some. Here the sample spans about 100,000 clones, 70% to 90% being singletons. The sample originates from a study of blood T cell repertoires in COVID-19. Across the whole study: Donors in the United States, Italy and Spain gave samples during acute or convalescent COVID-19.

CDR3 length: 15 residues. Trimming pared 0 bases from V and 3 bases from J, leaving 12 bases between. Germline loops: CDR1 SGHKS, CDR2 YYEKEE (reference sequence). This TCR was sampled from a human donor with COVID-19, enrolled during active disease. The donor label of this sample is uncertain. The material sequenced was peripheral blood. This chain links TRBV5-5 with TRBJ1-1; weak D call: TRBD1 (6 bases). The CDR3 is CASSLVFRGYTEAFF. The DNA of the CDR3 is TGTGCCAGCAGCTTGGTCTTTAGGGGGTACACTGAAGCTTTCTTT.